This T cell receptor beta chain was found in a study of cytomegalovirus exposure and HLA in healthy donors. The CDR3 has 13 amino acids. Trimming pared 8 bases from V and 4 bases from J, leaving 15 bases between. Germline CDR1 is GTSNPN and CDR2 is SVGIG (reference sequence). The validation cohort, a group of 130 or so subjects, included the donors and was separate from the roughly 670-subject first cohort. Findings and caveats of the study: Both high specificity and high sensitivity reportedly marked the classifier's diagnosis of cytomegalovirus status. The finding came from a later analysis; first-cohort TCR clusters tended to co-occur in the 130 or so validation repertoires. Most TCR sequences were rare, but some public TCRs occurred in many donors.

About this clone: The antigen remains unidentified.

The method was immunoSEQ multiplex PCR; TCRdb's version includes in-frame clones alone and lacks a portion of them. The sample lists hundreds of thousands of clones, approximately 90% occurring once. The chain couples TRBV30 to TRBJ1-5, with D uncertain. This receptor was obtained from a woman between 18 and 29 years old in good health and CMV-seronegative. Sequencing was done on a sample of PBMCs. Here the CDR3 DNA reads TGTGCCAGCCGGAGCTCCTTTAATCAGCCCCAGCATTTT. It specifies CASRSSFNQPQHF.